This is a list of T cell receptor beta chains from one sample in a study of vaccination effects on CD4 cells after COVID-19. Measured with immunoSEQ multiplex PCR; TCRdb has only the in-frame clones, and not every one. In the table there are 30,000 to 45,000 clones, about 73% of which are singletons. Antigens for these TCRs are unknown. Source: CD4+ T cells from PBMCs cultured with HCoV-NL63 spike peptides, taken before COVID-19 vaccination. The receptors were gathered from a human donor who had a prior SARS-CoV-2 infection. Both conserved end residues are part of each CDR3. The D gene is left open where the match is weak. A row's size may be missing; if present it is once, few, many or a size class.

d_gene,abundance,j_gene,v_gene,CDR3nt,CDR3aa
NA,few,TRBJ2-3,TRBV7-2,TGTGCCAGCAGCCGCGTTCTGTCGGAAAGAGCGCAGTATTTT,CASSRVLSERAQYF
TRBD2,NA,TRBJ2-3,TRBV6-6,TGTGCCAGCAGTTACTCGTCTAGCGGATACACAGATACGCAGTATTTT,CASSYSSSGYTDTQYF
TRBD2,NA,TRBJ2-3,TRBV5-1,TGCGCCAGCAACGACGTTGAGCGGGGCCTCACAGATACGCAGTATTTT,CASNDVERGLTDTQYF
NA,NA,TRBJ2-3,TRBV6-4,TGTGCCAGCAGTGTTGTTTACACAGATACGCAGTATTTT,CASSVVYTDTQYF
NA,NA,TRBJ2-5,TRBV9,TGTGCCAGCAGCAAACGGGGCGGGAATCTTTTAGAGACCCAGTACTTC,CASSKRGGNLLETQYF
NA,NA,TRBJ1-6,TRBV2,TGTGCCAGCACACGAAGCTCCTATAATTCACCCCTCCACTTT,CASTRSSYNSPLHF
NA,NA,TRBJ2-2,TRBV7-3,TGTGCCAGCAGCCTAATCGGCGGGACAGACGAGCTGTTTTTT,CASSLIGGTDELFF
TRBD1,once,TRBJ2-5,TRBV24-1,TGTGCCACCGGGACAGAAGATGGGACCCAGTACTTC,CATGTEDGTQYF
NA,NA,TRBJ2-7,TRBV30,TGTGCCTGGAGTAAACAAAGGGTACCAGCCTACGAGCAGTACTTC,CAWSKQRVPAYEQYF
NA,NA,TRBJ1-4,TRBV11-3,TGTGCCAGCAGCCCCGGGTTTGATTCTGCAACTAATGAAAAACTGTTTTTT,CASSPGFDSATNEKLFF